What follows are 2 T cell receptor beta chains derived from one specimen sequenced in a study of cytomegalovirus exposure and HLA in healthy donors (TCRdb year 2017). Receptor libraries were prepared by the immunoSEQ multiplex PCR assay. A mixture of 60 forward primers for TCR Vbeta segments and 13 reverse primers for TCR Jbeta segments was used in the multiplex PCR. This immuneACCESS table, as held by TCRdb, lists in-frame sequences with V and J called but not all clones. Of the missing ones, under half trace to an unresolved V gene in checked studies; the others have no known cause. Recorded for this sample are some 120,000 clones; 81% of them occurred a single time. The ten most abundant clones make up roughly 2% of the sample. The sample was PBMCs. The receptors derive from a man in his late teens or twenties in good health and CMV-seronegative.

This clone appeared a few times. This rearrangement joins TRBV5-1 to TRBJ2-7, with D unresolved. Trimming took off 3 bases at V and 3 bases at J, with 13 bases between the two ends. Per the germline V gene, CDR1 is SGHRS and CDR2 is YFSETQ. The length of the CDR3 is 14 residues. The CDR3 nucleotides read TGCGCCAGCAGCTCGGTCGGAGCCTTCTACGAGCAGTACTTC. Translating it yields CASSSVGAFYEQYF.

The chain has TRBV6-5 and TRBJ2-5; TRBD2 aligns across 8 bases. Germline CDR1 MNHEY, CDR2 SVGAGI. The CDR3 contains 15 residues. V lost 7 bases and J lost 3; bases outside the gene matches: 10. The CDR3 region is CASKVVAGREETQYF. The CDR3 nucleotides are TGTGCCAGCAAGGTGGTAGCGGGGCGGGAAGAGACCCAGTACTTC.